What follows describes a single TCR beta chain. This sample was included in a study of blood T cell repertoires in COVID-19. Overall study: Recovered status in Cohort 3 required two negative PCRs, clearance, or symptom resolution.

Germline CDR1 reads LGHDT; CDR2 reads YNNKEL (reference sequence). The CDR3 covers 15 residues. Between the trimmed V and J ends, which lost 2 bases and 0 bases, there was a span of 10 bases. Clones were read by immunoSEQ multiplex PCR, and TCRdb kept only the in-frame ones, dropping some. The sample lists some 160,000 clones, 79% seen once, with around 20% in the top ten. Material: PBMCs or T cells enriched from blood (not recorded which). This chain links TRBV3-1 (or the pseudogene TRBV3-2) with TRBJ1-2; D gene unclear. The source is a woman aged 70-85 years in a cohort exposed to, infected with or recovered from COVID-19 (not recorded which). The CDR3 DNA is TGTGCCAGCAGCCAAAGTGCCCGAGCTAACTATGGCTACACCTTC. The encoded protein is CASSQSARANYGYTF.